These 9 T cell receptor beta chains came from one sample sequenced in a study of shared clonotypes between healthy human individuals. Only in-frame clones appear in the TCRdb table, and some are missing; sequencing was by immunoSEQ multiplex PCR. The table records approximately 2.4 million clones, about 94% of them present only once. The sequenced sample consisted of naive CD4+ T cells sorted from blood. As for subset: CD45RA+ positively selected. These receptors were obtained from a man aged 18 to 29 in good health.

The genes are TRBV19 and TRBJ2-2; D remains ambiguous. Per the germline V gene, CDR1 is LNHDA and CDR2 is SQIVND (reference sequence). CDR3 length: 12 residues. Trimming removed 1 base at V and 8 bases at J, with 5 bases between. The CDR3 loop reads CASSIARGELFF. DNA for the CDR3: TGTGCCAGTAGTATAGCGCGGGGGGAGCTGTTTTTT.

This clone appeared a single time. CDR3 nucleotide sequence: TGCAGCGTTCAGGTGGGGACAGGGTTTGGCTACACCTTC. It is translated as CSVQVGTGFGYTF. The chain recombines TRBV29-1 with TRBJ1-2; 9 bases line up with TRBD1. The CDR3 consists of 13 residues. Germline CDR1 is SQVTM and CDR2 is ANQGSEA. V shed 5 bases and J 7 bases; nucleotides not matched to a gene: 8.

The chain links TRBV9 to TRBJ1-1; D gene unclear. The CDR3 runs 14 residues. The ends were cut back, 0 bases at V and 1 base at J, with 7 bases in the middle. Germline V gives CDR1 SGDLS, CDR2 YYNGEE. CDR3 DNA sequence: TGTGCCAGCAGCGTAGTCATGGAGAACACTGAAGCTTTCTTT. This codes for CASSVVMENTEAFF.

This clone was seen a single time. The CDR3 loop reads CASNGQGSSYEQYF. In nucleotides, the CDR3 is TGTGCCAGCAACGGACAGGGGAGCTCCTACGAGCAGTACTTC. The rearrangement joins TRBV2 to TRBJ2-7; TRBD1 aligns across 9 bases. Germline V CDR1 and CDR2: SNHLY, FYNNEI. V was pared by 7 bases and J by 0 bases, with 4 bases of the junction left unmatched. The CDR3 runs 14 residues. Combining the CDR3 with reference TRBV2 and TRBJ2-7 gives the whole variable domain EPEVTQTPSHQVTQMGQEVILRCVPISNHLYFYWYRQILGQKVEFLVSFYNNEISEKSEIFDDQFSVERPDGSNFTLKIRSTKLEDSAMYFCASNGQGSSYEQYFGPGTRLTVT.

V is TRBV7-6 and J is TRBJ1-3, with D maybe TRBD1 (5 bases). The CDR3 consists of 14 residues. Deletions cut 1 base from V and 5 bases from J, with 9 bases between. The germline gives CDR1 SGHVS, CDR2 FNYEAQ. CDR3 region: CASSLGTSRNTIYF. The DNA for the CDR3 is TGTGCCAGCAGCTTAGGGACATCACGAAACACCATATATTTT.

The chain joins TRBV6-1 to TRBJ2-7; no clear D gene. The length of the CDR3 is 12 residues. Trimming removed 4 bases at V and 4 bases at J, with 8 bases between. CDR1 is MNHNS and CDR2 is SASEGT in the germline V gene. The CDR3 here is CASSVPTYEQYF. The CDR3 bases are TGTGCCAGCAGTGTACCTACTTACGAGCAGTACTTC.

This clone was recorded only once. CDR3 in amino acids: CSVSRGATSEQYF. Written as DNA, the CDR3 is TGCAGCGTGTCCCGCGGGGCGACATCCGAGCAGTACTTC. The V gene is TRBV29-1, the J gene TRBJ2-7; tentative D call: TRBD2 (6 bases). Between the trimmed V and J ends, which lost 6 bases and 6 bases, there was a span of 18 bases. Germline V gene data show CDR1 as SQVTM and CDR2 as ANQGSEA. The CDR3 has 13 residues.

This sequence joins TRBV6-5 and TRBJ1-3; D unresolved. Trimming took 4 bases from V and 4 from J, leaving 14 bases between them. Germline CDR1 is MNHEY and CDR2 is SVGAGI. This CDR3 is built from 15 residues. The CDR3 bases are TGTGCCAGCAGTTCCCCCTCAGTTTCCGGAAACACCATATATTTT. As protein: CASSSPSVSGNTIYF.

This clone was found once. The chain is built from TRBV7-9 and TRBJ2-3; D might be TRBD1 (5 bases). Trimming took off 4 bases at V and 9 bases at J, with 8 bases between the two ends. CDR3 size: 11 residues. The germline V gene has CDR1 SEHNR and CDR2 FQNEAQ (reference sequence). Here the CDR3 reads CASSSGSTQYF. The CDR3 region has the DNA TGTGCCAGCAGCTCAGGGTCGACGCAGTATTTT.